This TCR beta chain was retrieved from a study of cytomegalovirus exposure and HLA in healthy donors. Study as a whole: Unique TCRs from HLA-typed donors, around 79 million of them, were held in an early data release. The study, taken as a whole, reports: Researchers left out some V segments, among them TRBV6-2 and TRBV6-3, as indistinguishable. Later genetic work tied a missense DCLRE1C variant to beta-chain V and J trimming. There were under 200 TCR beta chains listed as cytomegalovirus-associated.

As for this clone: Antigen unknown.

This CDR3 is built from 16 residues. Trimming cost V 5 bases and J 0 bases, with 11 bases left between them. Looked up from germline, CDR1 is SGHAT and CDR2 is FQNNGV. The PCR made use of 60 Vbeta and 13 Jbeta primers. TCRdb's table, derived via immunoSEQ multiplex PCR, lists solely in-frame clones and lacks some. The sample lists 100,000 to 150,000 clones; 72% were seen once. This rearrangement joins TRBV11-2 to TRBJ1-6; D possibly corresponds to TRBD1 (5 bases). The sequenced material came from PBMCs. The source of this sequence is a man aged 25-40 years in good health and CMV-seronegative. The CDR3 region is CASSPGGSSYNSPLHF. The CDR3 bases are TGTGCCAGCAGCCCGGGGGGAAGCTCCTATAATTCACCCCTCCACTTT.